This record covers a single TCR beta chain. The data were obtained in a study of T cell clonotyping in hematopoietic cell transplantation. Time point noted: recipient sample about 28 days before transplant, after cytoreduction. Profiled with immunoSEQ multiplex PCR; TCRdb holds only in-frame clones, not every one. The sample consists of 65,000 to 80,000 clones, 90% to 96% of them appearing once. The CDR3 extends over 15 amino acids. Trimming pared 2 bases from V and 3 bases from J, leaving 13 bases between. Germline V gene lookup returns CDR1 SGHRS and CDR2 YFSETQ. This TCR was recovered from a woman in her 50s with acute myeloid leukemia. Some clones in this sample may be carry-over from other donors' samples. Sequences were derived from peripheral blood mononuclear cells, sampled before stem cell transplant. The chain links TRBV5-1 to TRBJ2-3; possible D gene TRBD2, 5 bases. In DNA, the CDR3 is TGCGCCAGCAGCTTATCCGCGGGTGTGACAGATACGCAGTATTTT. It encodes CASSLSAGVTDTQYF.